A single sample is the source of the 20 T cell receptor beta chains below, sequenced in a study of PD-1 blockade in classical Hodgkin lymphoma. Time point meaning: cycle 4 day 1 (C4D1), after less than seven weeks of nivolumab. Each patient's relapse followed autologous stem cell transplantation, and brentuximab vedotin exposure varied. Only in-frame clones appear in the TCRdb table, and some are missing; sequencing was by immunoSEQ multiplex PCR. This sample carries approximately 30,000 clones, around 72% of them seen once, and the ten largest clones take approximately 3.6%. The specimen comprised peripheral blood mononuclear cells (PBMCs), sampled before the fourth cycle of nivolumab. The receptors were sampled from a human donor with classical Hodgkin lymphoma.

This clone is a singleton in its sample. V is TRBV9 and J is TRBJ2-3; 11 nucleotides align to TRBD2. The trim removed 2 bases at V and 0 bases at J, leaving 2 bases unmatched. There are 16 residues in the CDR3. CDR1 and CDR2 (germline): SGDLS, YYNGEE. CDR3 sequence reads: CASSVTSGVSTDTQYF. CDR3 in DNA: TGTGCCAGCAGCGTGACTAGCGGGGTAAGCACAGATACGCAGTATTTT.

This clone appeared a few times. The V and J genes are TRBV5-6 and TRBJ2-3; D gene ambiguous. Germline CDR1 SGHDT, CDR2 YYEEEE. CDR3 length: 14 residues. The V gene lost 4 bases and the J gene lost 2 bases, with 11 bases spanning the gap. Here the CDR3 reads CASSLPRDTDTQYF. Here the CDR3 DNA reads TGTGCCAGCAGCCTCCCAAGGGACACAGATACGCAGTATTTT.

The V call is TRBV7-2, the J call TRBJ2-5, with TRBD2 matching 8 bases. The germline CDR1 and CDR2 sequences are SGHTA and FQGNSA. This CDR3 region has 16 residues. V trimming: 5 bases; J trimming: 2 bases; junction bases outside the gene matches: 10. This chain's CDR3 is CASSPRSGGLQETQYF. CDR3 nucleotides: TGTGCCAGCAGCCCAAGGAGCGGGGGCCTACAAGAGACCCAGTACTTC.

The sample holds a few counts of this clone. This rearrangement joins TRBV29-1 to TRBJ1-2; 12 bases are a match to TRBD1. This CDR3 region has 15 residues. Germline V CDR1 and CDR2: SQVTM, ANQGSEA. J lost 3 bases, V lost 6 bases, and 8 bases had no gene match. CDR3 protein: CSVRGDRGHDYGYTF. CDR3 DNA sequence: TGCAGCGTCCGGGGGGACAGGGGGCACGACTATGGCTACACCTTC.

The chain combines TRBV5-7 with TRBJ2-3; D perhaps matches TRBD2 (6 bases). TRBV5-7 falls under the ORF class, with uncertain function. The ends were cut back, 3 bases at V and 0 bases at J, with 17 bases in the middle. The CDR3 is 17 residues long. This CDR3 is CASSSLGGCVSTDTQYF. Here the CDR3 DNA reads TGTGCCAGCAGCTCCCTGGGGGGATGTGTTAGCACAGATACGCAGTATTTT.

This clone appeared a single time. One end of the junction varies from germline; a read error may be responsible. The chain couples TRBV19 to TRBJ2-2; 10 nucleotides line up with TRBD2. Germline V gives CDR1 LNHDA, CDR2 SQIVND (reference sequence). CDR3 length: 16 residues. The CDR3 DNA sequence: TGTGCCAGTCGTATCGTCCTAGCGGGAGAGACCGGGGAGCTGTTTTTT. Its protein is CASRIVLAGETGELFF. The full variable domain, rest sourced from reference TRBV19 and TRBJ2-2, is DGGITQSPKYLFRKEGQNVTLSCEQNLNHDAMYWYRQDPGQGLRLIYYSQIVNDFQKGDIAEGYSVSREKKESFPLTVTSAQKNPTAFYLCASRIVLAGETGELFFGEGSRLTVL.

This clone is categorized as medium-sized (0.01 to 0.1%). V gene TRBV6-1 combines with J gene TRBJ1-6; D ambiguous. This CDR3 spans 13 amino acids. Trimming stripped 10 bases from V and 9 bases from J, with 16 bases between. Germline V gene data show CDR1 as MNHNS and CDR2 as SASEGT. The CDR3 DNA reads TGTGCCACCAACCCGGTTATTGGTTCACCCCTCCACTTT. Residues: CATNPVIGSPLHF.

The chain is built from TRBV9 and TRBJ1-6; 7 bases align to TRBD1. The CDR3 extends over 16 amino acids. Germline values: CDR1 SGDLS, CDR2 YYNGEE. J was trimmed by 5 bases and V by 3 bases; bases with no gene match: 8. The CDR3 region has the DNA TGTGCCAGCAGCGGAAAAAGGGGGCTTGATAATTCACCCCTCCACTTT. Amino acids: CASSGKRGLDNSPLHF. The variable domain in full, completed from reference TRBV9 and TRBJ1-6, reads DSGVTQTPKHLITATGQRVTLRCSPRSGDLSVYWYQQSLDQGLQFLIQYYNGEERAKGNILERFSAQQFPDLHSELNLSSLELGDSALYFCASSGKRGLDNSPLHFGNGTRLTVT.

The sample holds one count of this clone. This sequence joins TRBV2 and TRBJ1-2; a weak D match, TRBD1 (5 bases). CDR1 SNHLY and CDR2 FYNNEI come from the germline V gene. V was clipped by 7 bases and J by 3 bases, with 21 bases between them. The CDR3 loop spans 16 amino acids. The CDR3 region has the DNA TGTGCCAGCATCCCCCGGGTGGGGACGGCCCACTATGGCTACACCTTC. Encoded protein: CASIPRVGTAHYGYTF. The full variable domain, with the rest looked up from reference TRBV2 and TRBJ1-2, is EPEVTQTPSHQVTQMGQEVILRCVPISNHLYFYWYRQILGQKVEFLVSFYNNEISEKSEIFDDQFSVERPDGSNFTLKIRSTKLEDSAMYFCASIPRVGTAHYGYTFGSGTRLTVV.

The CDR3 loop is CASSLPTGNTEAFF. The DNA for the CDR3 is TGTGCCAGCAGCTTACCCACAGGGAACACTGAAGCTTTCTTT. The chain carries TRBV5-4 and TRBJ1-1; TRBD1 might be the D (5 bases). Germline V gene data show CDR1 as SGHNT and CDR2 as YYREEE (reference sequence). V lost 2 bases and J lost 1, with 9 bases in between. The CDR3 is 14 residues long.

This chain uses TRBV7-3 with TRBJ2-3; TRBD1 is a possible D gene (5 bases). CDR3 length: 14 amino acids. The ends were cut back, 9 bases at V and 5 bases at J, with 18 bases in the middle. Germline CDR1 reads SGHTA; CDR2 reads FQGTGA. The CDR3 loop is CARSTPKGVDTQYF. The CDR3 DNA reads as TGTGCCAGATCTACTCCTAAAGGGGTAGATACGCAGTATTTT.

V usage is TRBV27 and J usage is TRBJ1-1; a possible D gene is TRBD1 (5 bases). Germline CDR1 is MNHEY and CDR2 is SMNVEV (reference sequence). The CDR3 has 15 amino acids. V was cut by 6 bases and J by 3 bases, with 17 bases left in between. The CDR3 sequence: CASRGRGPGDTEAFF. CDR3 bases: TGTGCCAGCAGGGGGCGGGGCCCCGGGGACACTGAAGCTTTCTTT.

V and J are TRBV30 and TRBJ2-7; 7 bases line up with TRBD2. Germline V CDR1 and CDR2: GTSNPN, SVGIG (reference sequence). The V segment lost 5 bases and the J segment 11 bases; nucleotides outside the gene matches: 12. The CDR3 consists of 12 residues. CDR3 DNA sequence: TGTGCCTGGGAGTCCCCCGGGACTAAGGAGTACTTC. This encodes CAWESPGTKEYF. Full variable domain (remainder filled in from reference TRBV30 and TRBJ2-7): SQTIHQWPATLVQPVGSPLSLECTVEGTSNPNLYWYRQAAGRGLQLLFYSVGIGQISSEVPQNLSASRPQDRQFILSSKKLLLSDSGFYLCAWESPGTKEYFGPGTRLTVT.

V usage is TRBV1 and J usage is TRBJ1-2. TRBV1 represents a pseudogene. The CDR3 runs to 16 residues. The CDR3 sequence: CTSSHTCLRKTYGYTF. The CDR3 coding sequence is TGCACCAGCAGTCATACATGTTTGCGAAAGACCTATGGCTACACCTTC.

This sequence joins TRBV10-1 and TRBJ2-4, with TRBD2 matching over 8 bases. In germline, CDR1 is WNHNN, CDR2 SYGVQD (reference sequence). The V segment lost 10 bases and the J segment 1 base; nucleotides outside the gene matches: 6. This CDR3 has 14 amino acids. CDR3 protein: CAIPRGGAKNIQYF. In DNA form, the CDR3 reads TGCGCCATTCCCCGGGGGGGGGCCAAAAACATTCAGTACTTC.

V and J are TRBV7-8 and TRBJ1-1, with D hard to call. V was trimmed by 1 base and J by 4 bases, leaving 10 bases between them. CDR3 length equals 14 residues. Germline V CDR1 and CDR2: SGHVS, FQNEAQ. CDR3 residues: CASSLVVASTEAFF. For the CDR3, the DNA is TGTGCCAGCAGCTTAGTGGTGGCCTCCACTGAAGCTTTCTTT.

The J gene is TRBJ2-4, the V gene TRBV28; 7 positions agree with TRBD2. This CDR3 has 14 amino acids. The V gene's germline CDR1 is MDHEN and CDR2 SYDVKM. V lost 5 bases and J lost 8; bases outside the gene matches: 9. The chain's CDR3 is CASSLGAGEDIQYF. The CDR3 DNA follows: TGTGCCAGCAGTCTTGGGGCGGGGGAAGACATTCAGTACTTC.

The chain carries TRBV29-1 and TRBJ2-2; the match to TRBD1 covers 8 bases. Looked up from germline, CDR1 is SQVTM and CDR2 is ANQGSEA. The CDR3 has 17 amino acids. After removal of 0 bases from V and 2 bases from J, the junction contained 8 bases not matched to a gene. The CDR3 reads CSVEDRGTGVNTGELFF. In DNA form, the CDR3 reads TGCAGCGTTGAAGATCGAGGGACAGGAGTTAACACCGGGGAGCTGTTTTTT.

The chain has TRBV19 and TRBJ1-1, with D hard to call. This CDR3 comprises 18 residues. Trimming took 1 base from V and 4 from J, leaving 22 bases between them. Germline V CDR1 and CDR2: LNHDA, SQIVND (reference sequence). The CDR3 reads CASSIGRLRSVGPTEAFF. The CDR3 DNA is TGTGCCAGTAGTATAGGTCGGTTGAGGTCGGTCGGTCCCACTGAAGCTTTCTTT.

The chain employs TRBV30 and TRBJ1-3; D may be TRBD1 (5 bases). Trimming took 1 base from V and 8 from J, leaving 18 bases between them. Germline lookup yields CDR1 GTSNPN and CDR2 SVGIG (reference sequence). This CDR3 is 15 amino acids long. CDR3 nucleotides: TGTGCCTGGAGTGCCCGACTCCGTTCGGGGGACACCATATATTTT. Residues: CAWSARLRSGDTIYF.